Presented here are 27 T cell receptor beta chains from one specimen sequenced in a study of cytomegalovirus exposure and HLA in healthy donors. Both 60 Vbeta primers and 13 Jbeta primers went into the PCR. TCRdb keeps only in-frame clones here, not all; method: immunoSEQ multiplex PCR. The sample shows fewer than 80,000 clones, approximately 71% of them seen only once. Sequencing was performed on PBMCs. The origin of the receptors is a man over 45 in good health and CMV-seropositive.

This chain connects TRBV28 to TRBJ1-2; D not resolved. Germline assignment: CDR1 MDHEN and CDR2 SYDVKM. V was clipped by 7 bases and J by 8 bases, with 20 bases between them. The CDR3 consists of 14 residues. CDR3 nucleotides: TGTGCCAGCACCCCTACCGGGTCGTCCCGGGGCTACACCTTC. Translating gives CASTPTGSSRGYTF.

This chain connects TRBV6-1 to TRBJ1-2; 7 bases map to TRBD1. Trimming cost V 1 base and J 9 bases; bases outside gene matches: 17. The CDR3 runs to 17 residues. Germline V gives CDR1 MNHNS, CDR2 SASEGT. The CDR3 region has the DNA TGTGCCAGCAGTGAAGGGCTACAGGGGCCCAAGGGAGTCAGCTACACCTTC. Translation: CASSEGLQGPKGVSYTF.

The chain links TRBV4-2 to TRBJ1-5; no definite D call. Trimming took 0 bases from V and 6 from J, leaving 12 bases between them. CDR1 is LGHNA and CDR2 is YNFKEQ in the germline V gene. The CDR3 sequence is 15 residues long. The CDR3 loop is CASSQEPGKIQPQHF. CDR3 in DNA: TGTGCCAGCAGCCAAGAGCCCGGGAAGATTCAGCCCCAGCATTTT.

Worth noting for this clone: This likely comes from a read error, as the CDR3 has no conserved phenylalanine or tryptophan at its end. V usage is TRBV29-1 and J usage is TRBJ1-2; 7 bases are shared with TRBD1. The CDR3 has 15 residues. Germline V lookup: CDR1 SQVTM, CDR2 ANQGSEA. V lost 2 bases and J lost 5; bases outside the gene matches: 11. The CDR3 DNA sequence: TGCAGCGTTGAATGCCCGACAGGGACCCTATATGGCTACACCTTA. Translated: CSVECPTGTLYGYTL.

The genes are TRBV5-6 and TRBJ2-3, with TRBD2 identical over 12 bases. This CDR3 has 15 residues. Germline V gene sequence: CDR1 SGHDT, CDR2 YYEEEE. V shed 6 bases, J shed 4 bases, and the junction held 6 bases outside the gene matches. The CDR3 reads CASKPSGRAADTQYF. The CDR3, as DNA: TGTGCCAGCAAACCTAGCGGGAGGGCCGCAGATACGCAGTATTTT.

J is TRBJ2-6 and V is TRBV7-6; TRBD1 matches at 11 bases. Trimming cost V 5 bases and J 2 bases; bases outside gene matches: 11. The CDR3 has 19 residues. CDR1 is SGHVS and CDR2 is FNYEAQ in the germline V gene. The CDR3 nucleotides read TGTGCCAGCAGCCTCAGTTGGGGGACAGGGGGTGCTGGGGCCAACGTCCTGACTTTC. Translated: CASSLSWGTGGAGANVLTF.

This clone was recorded a few times. This chain connects TRBV6-6 to TRBJ1-1, with a weak D call TRBD1 (5 bases). CDR1 and CDR2 from the germline V gene are MNHNY and SVGAGI (reference sequence). CDR3 size: 13 residues. The V and J ends lost 5 bases and 1 base respectively, with 8 bases between them. Here the CDR3 DNA reads TGTGCCAGCAGTCTTACAGGGAACACTGAAGCTTTCTTT. Translating it yields CASSLTGNTEAFF.

V and J are TRBV15 and TRBJ2-7; 7 bases are shared with TRBD1. V lost 3 bases and J lost 1; bases outside the gene matches: 9. CDR1 is LNHNV, CDR2 YYDKDF, per germline (reference sequence). This CDR3 is 16 amino acids long. DNA of the CDR3: TGTGCCACCAGCAGGGAAGGGACAGCCGCGTCCTACGAGCAGTACTTC. Translated, it gives CATSREGTAASYEQYF. Using reference TRBV15 and TRBJ2-7 for the parts outside the CDR3, the full variable domain is DAMVIQNPRYQVTQFGKPVTLSCSQTLNHNVMYWYQQKSSQAPKLLFHYYDKDFNNEADTPDNFQSRRPNTSFCFLDIRSPGLGDTAMYLCATSREGTAASYEQYFGPGTRLTVT.

This chain joins TRBV9 and TRBJ1-1; D is perhaps TRBD1 (6 bases). The CDR3 consists of 14 residues. Trimming pared 5 bases from V and 1 base from J, leaving 12 bases between. Germline V gene lookup returns CDR1 SGDLS and CDR2 YYNGEE. CDR3 nucleotide sequence: TGTGCCAGCAGAAGAGGGGGAGAGAACACTGAAGCTTTCTTT. Translating it yields CASRRGGENTEAFF. Drawing the rest from reference TRBV9 and TRBJ1-1, the complete variable domain is DSGVTQTPKHLITATGQRVTLRCSPRSGDLSVYWYQQSLDQGLQFLIQYYNGEERAKGNILERFSAQQFPDLHSELNLSSLELGDSALYFCASRRGGENTEAFFGQGTRLTVV.

The chain joins TRBV15 to TRBJ1-1; D is uncertain. The CDR3 covers 15 residues. Deletions cut 6 bases from V and 0 bases from J, with 14 bases between. The V gene's germline CDR1 is LNHNV and CDR2 YYDKDF (reference sequence). The CDR3 DNA sequence: TGTGCCACCAGAGAGGGCCGGCCGCTGAACACTGAAGCTTTCTTT. Amino acids: CATREGRPLNTEAFF.

The V gene is TRBV7-6, the J gene TRBJ2-1; possibly TRBD2 for D (6 bases). CDR3 length equals 14 residues. With 1 base removed from V and 3 bases from J, the gap between germline ends came to 7 bases. Germline V gives CDR1 SGHVS, CDR2 FNYEAQ. The CDR3 spells CASSLGLDYNEQFF. The CDR3 bases are TGTGCCAGCAGCTTAGGACTAGACTACAATGAGCAGTTCTTC.

The chain is built from TRBV10-3 and TRBJ2-7; 7 bases are a match to TRBD1. Germline V gene lookup returns CDR1 ENHRY and CDR2 SYGVKD. CDR3 length: 16 residues. The J segment lost 3 bases and the V segment lost 2 bases, leaving 10 bases of the junction unmatched. The CDR3 sequence is CAISEGGSGGNYEQYF. The CDR3 DNA follows: TGTGCCATCAGTGAGGGCGGCTCAGGGGGAAACTACGAGCAGTACTTC.

V and J are TRBV7-8 and TRBJ2-1, with a tentative D call TRBD2 (5 bases). The V end lost 4 bases, the J end lost 9 bases, and 16 bases lay between the germline ends. Germline values: CDR1 SGHVS, CDR2 FQNEAQ. The CDR3 is made up of 14 amino acids. The chain's CDR3 is CASSSLRGRFEQFF. The CDR3 DNA is TGTGCCAGCAGCTCCCTAAGAGGGAGATTTGAGCAGTTCTTC.

J is TRBJ2-5 and V is TRBV5-1; 9 positions match TRBD1. Germline CDR1 reads SGHRS; CDR2 reads YFSETQ. The CDR3 spans 15 residues. Trimming at V came to 7 bases and at J to 4 bases, leaving 11 bases not matched to a gene. The CDR3 here is CASAPRQGGPETQYF. The DNA for the CDR3 is TGCGCCAGCGCCCCTAGACAGGGGGGACCAGAGACCCAGTACTTC. The variable domain in full, completed from reference TRBV5-1 and TRBJ2-5, reads KAGVTQTPRYLIKTRGQQVTLSCSPISGHRSVSWYQQTPGQGLQFLFEYFSETQRNKGNFPGRFSGRQFSNSRSEMNVSTLELGDSALYLCASAPRQGGPETQYFGPGTRLLVL.

The CDR3 sequence is CASKTGDQPQHF. As DNA, the CDR3 is TGTGCCAGCAAGACAGGGGATCAGCCCCAGCATTTT. This rearrangement joins TRBV6-6 to TRBJ1-5; 8 nucleotides match TRBD1. The CDR3 length is 12 residues. Per the germline V gene, CDR1 is MNHNY and CDR2 is SVGAGI (reference sequence). J lost 5 bases, V lost 7 bases, and 1 base had no gene match.

V usage is TRBV12-5 and J usage is TRBJ2-7, with TRBD2 identical over 7 bases. Germline CDR1 reads LGHNT; CDR2 reads FRNRAP. V lost 6 bases, J lost 3 bases, and 2 bases stayed unmatched. CDR3 length: 12 amino acids. In DNA, the CDR3 is TGTGCTAGTGGGGGGACTATCTACGAGCAGTACTTC. Its protein product is CASGGTIYEQYF.

The V and J genes are TRBV28 and TRBJ2-5; a possible D gene is TRBD2 (5 bases). Deletions cut 7 bases from V and 5 bases from J, with 11 bases between. This CDR3 comprises 12 residues. The germline V gene encodes CDR1 MDHEN and CDR2 SYDVKM. CDR3 in amino acids: CASMRAGETQYF. The CDR3 bases are TGTGCCAGCATGAGGGCCGGGGAGACCCAGTACTTC.

The chain couples TRBV9 to TRBJ2-7, with D perhaps matching TRBD2 (6 bases). This CDR3 has 15 residues. V was trimmed by 0 bases and J by 4 bases, leaving 14 bases between them. CDR1 is SGDLS, CDR2 YYNGEE, per germline. The CDR3 spells CASSVGGLSSYEQYF. As DNA, the CDR3 is TGTGCCAGCAGCGTAGGGGGACTGTCCTCGTACGAGCAGTACTTC.

The gene calls are TRBV5-6 and TRBJ2-7, with D possibly TRBD2 on 6 matching bases. Trimming took off 2 bases at V and 4 bases at J, with 13 bases between the two ends. Germline V gene sequence: CDR1 SGHDT, CDR2 YYEEEE. This CDR3 contains 14 residues. The CDR3 sequence is CASSFGRELYEQYF. The CDR3 nucleotides are TGTGCCAGCAGCTTCGGTCGGGAGCTGTACGAGCAGTACTTC.

The gene calls are TRBV5-4 and TRBJ2-1; possibly TRBD1 for D (5 bases). The CDR3 is 15 amino acids. V shed 4 bases and J shed 3 bases, with 14 bases lying between them. Germline V gene lookup returns CDR1 SGHNT and CDR2 YYREEE (reference sequence). CDR3 protein: CASSAQDRFYNEQFF. The CDR3 DNA is TGTGCCAGCAGCGCTCAAGACAGATTCTACAATGAGCAGTTCTTC.

The J gene is TRBJ1-1, the V gene TRBV28; the match to TRBD1 covers 10 bases. Per the germline V gene, CDR1 is MDHEN and CDR2 is SYDVKM. V lost 6 bases to trimming and J lost 3 bases; unmatched junction nucleotides: 7. There are 15 residues in the CDR3. CDR3 DNA: TGTGCCAGCAGCAAACCGGGACAGGGGCACACTGAAGCTTTCTTT. Translating it yields CASSKPGQGHTEAFF. Full variable domain (outside the CDR3, taken from reference TRBV28 and TRBJ1-1): DVKVTQSSRYLVKRTGEKVFLECVQDMDHENMFWYRQDPGLGLRLIYFSYDVKMKEKGDIPEGYSVSREKKERFSLILESASTNQTSMYLCASSKPGQGHTEAFFGQGTRLTVV.

This clone was detected a few times. J is TRBJ2-7 and V is TRBV2; 7 nucleotides agree with TRBD2. J was trimmed by 2 bases and V by 4 bases; bases with no gene match: 5. Per germline, CDR1 SNHLY and CDR2 FYNNEI. This CDR3 comprises 14 residues. The CDR3 region has the DNA TGTGCCAGCAGTGCGGGACTACATCCCTACGAGCAGTACTTC. Translated, it gives CASSAGLHPYEQYF.

This clone turned up a few times. The chain uses TRBV30 and TRBJ2-2; TRBD2 aligns across 8 bases. Germline assignment: CDR1 GTSNPN and CDR2 SVGIG (reference sequence). This CDR3 region has 19 residues. The V gene end was trimmed by 3 bases and the J gene end by 2 bases; junction bases not matched to a gene: 17. Written as DNA, the CDR3 is TGTGCCTGGAGGATTCCTCGGAGTAGCGGGACCCTAAACACCGGGGAGCTGTTTTTT. Translated: CAWRIPRSSGTLNTGELFF.

The CDR3: CASSFRPGQGYEKLFF. In DNA form, the CDR3 reads TGTGCCAGCAGCTTTCGGCCGGGACAGGGGTATGAAAAACTGTTTTTT. This chain links TRBV14 with TRBJ1-4; TRBD1 aligns across 10 bases. The CDR3 runs to 16 residues. The ends lost 5 bases at V and 6 bases at J; junction bases unmatched: 9. The V gene's germline CDR1 is SGHDN and CDR2 FVKESK.

The V and J genes are TRBV6-5 and TRBJ2-1; TRBD2 aligns across 11 bases. Germline CDR1 reads MNHEY; CDR2 reads SVGAGI. V was pared by 4 bases and J by 6 bases, with 5 bases of the junction left unmatched. The CDR3 is 15 residues long. The CDR3 spells CASSSIAGGGNEQFF. The CDR3 nucleotides are TGTGCCAGCAGTTCCATAGCGGGAGGGGGCAATGAGCAGTTCTTC.

The genes are TRBV5-1 and TRBJ2-7, with TRBD2 matching 8 bases. The CDR3 runs 15 residues. J was trimmed by 6 bases and V by 4 bases; bases with no gene match: 12. CDR1 is SGHRS, CDR2 YFSETQ, per germline. The CDR3 DNA reads TGCGCCAGCAGCCAGCAGGGACTAGAAGGATCCGAGCAGTACTTC. This sequence encodes CASSQQGLEGSEQYF.

This clone was picked up a small number of times. This rearrangement joins TRBV29-1 to TRBJ1-5; TRBD1 matches at 8 bases. Germline V gene data show CDR1 as SQVTM and CDR2 as ANQGSEA. There are 14 residues in the CDR3. Losses at the gene ends were 1 base for V and 5 bases for J; bases not matched to a gene: 4. The CDR3 loop is CSVEGTGPHQPQHF. The CDR3 nucleotides read TGCAGCGTTGAAGGGACAGGGCCTCATCAGCCCCAGCATTTT.